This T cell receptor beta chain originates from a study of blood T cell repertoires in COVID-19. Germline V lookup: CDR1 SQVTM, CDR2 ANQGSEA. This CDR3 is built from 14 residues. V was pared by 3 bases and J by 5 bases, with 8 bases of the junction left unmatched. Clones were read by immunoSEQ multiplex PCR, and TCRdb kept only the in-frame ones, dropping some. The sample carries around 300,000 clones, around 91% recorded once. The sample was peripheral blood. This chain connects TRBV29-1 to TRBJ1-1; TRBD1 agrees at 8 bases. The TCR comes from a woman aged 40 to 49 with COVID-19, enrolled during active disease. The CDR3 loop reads CSVESGGAGTEAFF. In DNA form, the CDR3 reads TGCAGCGTTGAGTCAGGGGGCGCAGGGACTGAAGCTTTCTTT.